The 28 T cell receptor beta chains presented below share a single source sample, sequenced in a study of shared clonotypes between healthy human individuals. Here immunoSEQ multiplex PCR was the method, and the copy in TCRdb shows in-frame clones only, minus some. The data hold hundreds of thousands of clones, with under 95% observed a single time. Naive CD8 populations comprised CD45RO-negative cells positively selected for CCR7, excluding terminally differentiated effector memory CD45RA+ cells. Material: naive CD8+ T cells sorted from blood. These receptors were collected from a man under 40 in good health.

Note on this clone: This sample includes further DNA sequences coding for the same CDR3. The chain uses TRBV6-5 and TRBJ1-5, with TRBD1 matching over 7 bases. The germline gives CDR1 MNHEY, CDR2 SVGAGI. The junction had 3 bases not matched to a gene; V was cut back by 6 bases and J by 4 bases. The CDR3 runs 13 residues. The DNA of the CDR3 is TGTGCCAGCAGCTTACAGGGGAATCAGCCCCAGCATTTT. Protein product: CASSLQGNQPQHF.

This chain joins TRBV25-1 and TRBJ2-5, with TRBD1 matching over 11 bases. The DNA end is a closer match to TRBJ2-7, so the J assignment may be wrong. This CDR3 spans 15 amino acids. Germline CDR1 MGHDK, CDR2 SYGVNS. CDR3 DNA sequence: TGTGCCAGCAGTGACGGGACAGGGGGTCCCTACGAGCAGTACTTC. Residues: CASSDGTGGPYEQYF.

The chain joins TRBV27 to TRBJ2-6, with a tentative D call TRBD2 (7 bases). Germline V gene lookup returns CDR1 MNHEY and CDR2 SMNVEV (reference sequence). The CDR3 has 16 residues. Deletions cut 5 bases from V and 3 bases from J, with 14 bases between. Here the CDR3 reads CASSDGGGSGANVLTF. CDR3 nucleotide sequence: TGTGCCAGCAGTGATGGGGGCGGGAGTGGGGCCAACGTCCTGACTTTC.

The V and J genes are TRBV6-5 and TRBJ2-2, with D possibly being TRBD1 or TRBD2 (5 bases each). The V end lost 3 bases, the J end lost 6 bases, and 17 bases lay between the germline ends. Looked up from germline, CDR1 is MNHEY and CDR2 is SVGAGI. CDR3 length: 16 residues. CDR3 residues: CASSYIGGDRSGELFF. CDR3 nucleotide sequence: TGTGCCAGCAGTTATATTGGGGGAGATCGGTCCGGGGAGCTGTTTTTT.

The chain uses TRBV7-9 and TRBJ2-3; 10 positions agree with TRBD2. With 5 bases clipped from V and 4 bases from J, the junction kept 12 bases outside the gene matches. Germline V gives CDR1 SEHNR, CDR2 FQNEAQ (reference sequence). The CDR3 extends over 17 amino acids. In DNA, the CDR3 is TGTGCCAGCAGCAAACCCTGGGCTAGCGGGAGCGCAGATACGCAGTATTTT. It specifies CASSKPWASGSADTQYF.

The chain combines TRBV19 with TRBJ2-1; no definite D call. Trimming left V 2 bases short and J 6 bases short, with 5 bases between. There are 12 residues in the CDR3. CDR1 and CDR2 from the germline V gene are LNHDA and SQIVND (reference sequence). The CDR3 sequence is CASSIRPNEQFF. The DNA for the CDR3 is TGTGCCAGTAGTATACGACCCAATGAGCAGTTCTTC.

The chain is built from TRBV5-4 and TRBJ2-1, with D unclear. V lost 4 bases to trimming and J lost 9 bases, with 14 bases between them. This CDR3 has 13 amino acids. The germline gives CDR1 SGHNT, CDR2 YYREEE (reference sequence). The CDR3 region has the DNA TGTGCCAGCAGCCTAGTCGGATCGACTGAGCAGTTCTTC. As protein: CASSLVGSTEQFF.

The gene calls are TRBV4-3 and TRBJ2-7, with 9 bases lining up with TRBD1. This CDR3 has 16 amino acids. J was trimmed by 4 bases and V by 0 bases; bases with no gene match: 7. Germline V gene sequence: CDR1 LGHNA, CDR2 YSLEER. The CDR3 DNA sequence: TGCGCCAGCAGCCAAGAGCCCGCGGGACAGGGTTACGAGCAGTACTTC. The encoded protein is CASSQEPAGQGYEQYF.

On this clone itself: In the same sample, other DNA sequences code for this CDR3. The CDR3 DNA sequence: TGTGCCAGCAGTGATCTAGCGGGAGGGACAGATACGCAGTATTTT. Its translation: CASSDLAGGTDTQYF. The chain links TRBV6-4 to TRBJ2-3; 12 positions agree with TRBD2. V dropped 3 bases and J dropped 3; count of bases not matched to a gene: 1. Germline values: CDR1 MRHNA, CDR2 SNTAGT. The CDR3 is made up of 15 amino acids.

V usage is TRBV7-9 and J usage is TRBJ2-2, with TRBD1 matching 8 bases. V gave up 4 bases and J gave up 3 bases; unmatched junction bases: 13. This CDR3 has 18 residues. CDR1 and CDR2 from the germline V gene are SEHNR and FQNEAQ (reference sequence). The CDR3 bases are TGTGCCAGCAGCTCATCCCGAATGGACAGGGAGTACACCGGGGAGCTGTTTTTT. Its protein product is CASSSSRMDREYTGELFF.

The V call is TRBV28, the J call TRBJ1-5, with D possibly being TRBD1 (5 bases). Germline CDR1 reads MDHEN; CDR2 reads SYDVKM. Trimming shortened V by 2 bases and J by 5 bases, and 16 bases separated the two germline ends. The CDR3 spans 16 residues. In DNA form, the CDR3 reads TGTGCCAGCAGTTTAGAGGCAGGGTTGGGGGATCAGCCCCAGCATTTT. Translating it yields CASSLEAGLGDQPQHF.

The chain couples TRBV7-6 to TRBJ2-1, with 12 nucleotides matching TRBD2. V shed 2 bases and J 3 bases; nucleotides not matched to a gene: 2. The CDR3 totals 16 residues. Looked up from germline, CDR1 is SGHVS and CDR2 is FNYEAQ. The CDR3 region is CASSLSSGRGYNEQFF. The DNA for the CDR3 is TGTGCCAGCAGCTTATCTAGCGGGAGGGGCTACAATGAGCAGTTCTTC. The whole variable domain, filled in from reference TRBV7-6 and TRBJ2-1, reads GAGVSQSPRYKVTKRGQDVALRCDPISGHVSLYWYRQALGQGPEFLTYFNYEAQQDKSGLPNDRFSAERPEGSISTLTIQRTEQRDSAMYRCASSLSSGRGYNEQFFGPGTRLTVL.

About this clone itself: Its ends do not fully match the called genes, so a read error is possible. CDR3 amino acids: CASSLRPGPVGELFF. CDR3 bases: TGTGCTAGCAGCTTGAGACCGGGACCGGTCGGGGAGCTGTTTTTT. This rearrangement joins TRBV7-7 to TRBJ2-2; D tentatively fits TRBD1 or TRBD2 (5 bases each). Germline CDR1 SSHAT, CDR2 FNYEAQ (reference sequence). The CDR3 sequence is 15 residues long.

CDR3 sequence: CASSGDRGLGNTIYF. The CDR3 coding sequence is TGTGCCAGCAGCGGGGACAGGGGGCTAGGAAACACCATATATTTT. V gene TRBV9 combines with J gene TRBJ1-3; 12 bases are a match to TRBD1. Trimming removed 3 bases from V and 4 bases from J; junction bases left unmatched: 2. The germline V gene encodes CDR1 SGDLS and CDR2 YYNGEE. The CDR3 runs to 15 residues.

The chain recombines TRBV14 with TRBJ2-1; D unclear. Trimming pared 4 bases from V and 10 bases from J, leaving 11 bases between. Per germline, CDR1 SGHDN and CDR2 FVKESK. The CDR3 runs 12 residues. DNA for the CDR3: TGTGCCAGCAGCCTGCCCGGATACGAGCAGTTCTTC. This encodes CASSLPGYEQFF. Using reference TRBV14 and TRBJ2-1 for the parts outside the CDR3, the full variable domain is EAGVTQFPSHSVIEKGQTVTLRCDPISGHDNLYWYRRVMGKEIKFLLHFVKESKQDESGMPNNRFLAERTGGTYSTLKVQPAELEDSGVYFCASSLPGYEQFFGPGTRLTVL.

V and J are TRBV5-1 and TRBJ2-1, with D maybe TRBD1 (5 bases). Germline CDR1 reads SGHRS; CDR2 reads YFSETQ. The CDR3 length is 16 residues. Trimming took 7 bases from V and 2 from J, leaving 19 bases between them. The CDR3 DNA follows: TGCGCCAGCGGGGCGGCCCGGGTGGATCCCTACAATGAGCAGTTCTTC. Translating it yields CASGAARVDPYNEQFF.

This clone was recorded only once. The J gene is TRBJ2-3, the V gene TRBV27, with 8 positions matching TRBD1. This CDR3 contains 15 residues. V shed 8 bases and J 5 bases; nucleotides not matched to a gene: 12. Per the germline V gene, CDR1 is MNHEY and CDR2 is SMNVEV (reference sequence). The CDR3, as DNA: TGTGCCAGCGCTGCCGGGACAGGAGGAGTAGATACGCAGTATTTT. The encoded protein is CASAAGTGGVDTQYF.

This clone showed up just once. The CDR3 loop is CASSYHSGTYEQYF. For the CDR3, the DNA is TGTGCCAGCAGCTACCACTCCGGGACCTACGAGCAGTACTTC. The rearrangement links TRBV5-8 to TRBJ2-7; TRBD2 might be the D (5 bases). CDR3 length equals 14 residues. CDR1 and CDR2 (germline): SGHTS, YDEGEE. Trimming stripped 3 bases from V and 2 bases from J, with 12 bases between.

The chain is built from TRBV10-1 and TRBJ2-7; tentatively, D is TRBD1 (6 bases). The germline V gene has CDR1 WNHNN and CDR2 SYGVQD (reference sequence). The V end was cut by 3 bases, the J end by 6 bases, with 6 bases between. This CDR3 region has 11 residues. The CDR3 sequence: CASSEGGEQYF. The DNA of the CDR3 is TGCGCCAGCAGTGAAGGGGGCGAGCAGTACTTC.

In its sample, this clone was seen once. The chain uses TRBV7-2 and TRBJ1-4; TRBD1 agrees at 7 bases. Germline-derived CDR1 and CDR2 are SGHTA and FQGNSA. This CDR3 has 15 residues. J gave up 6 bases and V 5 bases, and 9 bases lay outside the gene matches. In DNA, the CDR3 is TGTGCCAGCAGCCGCTATTCCGGGACAGATGAAAAACTGTTTTTT. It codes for CASSRYSGTDEKLFF.

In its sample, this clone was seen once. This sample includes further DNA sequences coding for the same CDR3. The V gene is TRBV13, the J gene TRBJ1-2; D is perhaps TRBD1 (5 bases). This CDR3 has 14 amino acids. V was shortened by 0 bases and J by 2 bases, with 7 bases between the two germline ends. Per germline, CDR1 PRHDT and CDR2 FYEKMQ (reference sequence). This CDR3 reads CASSLGRGNYGYTF. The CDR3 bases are TGTGCCAGCAGCTTAGGGCGGGGCAACTATGGCTACACCTTC.

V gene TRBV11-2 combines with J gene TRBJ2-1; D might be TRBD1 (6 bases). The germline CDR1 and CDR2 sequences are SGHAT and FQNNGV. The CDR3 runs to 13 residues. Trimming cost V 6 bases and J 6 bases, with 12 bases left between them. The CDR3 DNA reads TGTGCCAGCAGGGGTACAGGGTTCAATGAGCAGTTCTTC. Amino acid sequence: CASRGTGFNEQFF.

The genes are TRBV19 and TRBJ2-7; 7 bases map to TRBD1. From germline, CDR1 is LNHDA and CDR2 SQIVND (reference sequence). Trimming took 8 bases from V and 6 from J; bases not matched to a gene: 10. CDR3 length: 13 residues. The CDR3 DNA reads TGTGCCAGTTCCCCCCGGGCAGGGGGCGAGCAGTACTTC. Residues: CASSPRAGGEQYF.

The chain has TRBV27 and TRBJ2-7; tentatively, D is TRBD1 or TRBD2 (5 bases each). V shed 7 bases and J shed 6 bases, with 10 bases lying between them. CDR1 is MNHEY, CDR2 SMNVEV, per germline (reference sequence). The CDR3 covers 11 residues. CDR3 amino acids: CASTGAGEQYF. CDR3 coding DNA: TGTGCCAGCACCGGGGCAGGCGAGCAGTACTTC.

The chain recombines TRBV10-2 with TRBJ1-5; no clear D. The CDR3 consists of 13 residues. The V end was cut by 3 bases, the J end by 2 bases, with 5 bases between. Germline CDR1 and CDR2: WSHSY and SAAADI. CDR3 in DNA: TGCGCCAGCAGTGACGCCGGCAATCAGCCCCAGCATTTT. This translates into CASSDAGNQPQHF.

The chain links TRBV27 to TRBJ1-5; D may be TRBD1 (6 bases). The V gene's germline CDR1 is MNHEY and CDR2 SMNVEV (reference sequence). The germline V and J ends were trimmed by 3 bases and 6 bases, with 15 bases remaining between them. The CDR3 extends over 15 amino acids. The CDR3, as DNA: TGTGCCAGCAGTTTGGCTGGGGGCGTCAGTCAGCCCCAGCATTTT. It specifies CASSLAGGVSQPQHF.

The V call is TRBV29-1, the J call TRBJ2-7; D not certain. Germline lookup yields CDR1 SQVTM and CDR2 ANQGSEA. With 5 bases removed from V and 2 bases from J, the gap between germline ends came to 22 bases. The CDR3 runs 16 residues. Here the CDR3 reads CSVQYPRVVTPYEQYF. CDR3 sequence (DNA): TGCAGCGTTCAATACCCGCGCGTAGTGACGCCCTACGAGCAGTACTTC.

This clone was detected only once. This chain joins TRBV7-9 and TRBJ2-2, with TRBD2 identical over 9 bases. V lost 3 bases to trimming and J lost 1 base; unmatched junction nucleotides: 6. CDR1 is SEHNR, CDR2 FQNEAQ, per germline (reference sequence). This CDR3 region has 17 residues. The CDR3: CASSFGKRGVNTGELFF. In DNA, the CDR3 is TGTGCCAGCAGCTTTGGAAAGCGGGGGGTGAACACCGGGGAGCTGTTTTTT.